This T cell receptor beta chain was retrieved from a study of shared clonotypes between healthy human individuals. Measured with immunoSEQ multiplex PCR; TCRdb has only the in-frame clones, and not every one. The table lists 2 million to 3 million clones, 93% of them singletons, with about 0.38% in the top ten. CDR1 is SQVTM, CDR2 ANQGSEA, per germline. V was clipped by 7 bases and J by 2 bases, with 16 bases between them. CDR3 length: 14 residues. The sample taken for sequencing was naive CD4+ T cells from PBMCs. Subset indicated: CD45RA+ positively selected. The receptor was derived from a man aged 18 to 29 in good health. Some clones in this sample may be carry-over from other donors' samples. The V call is TRBV29-1, the J call TRBJ2-3; possibly TRBD2 for D (5 bases). In DNA, the CDR3 is TGCAGCGAGAAAGGACTCCTACCCACAGATACGCAGTATTTT. Translated, it gives CSEKGLLPTDTQYF.